The 14 T cell receptor beta chains listed next were all sequenced from one sample in a study of OX40 agonist ivuxolimab in advanced cancers. The repertoire was sequenced with immunoSEQ multiplex PCR; TCRdb's copy has only in-frame clones and lacks some. The sample holds 40,000 to 60,000 clones, 88% seen once. The source was CD4+ or CD8+ T cells sorted from blood, collected in a trial of the OX40 agonist ivuxolimab. All receptors come from an adult with an advanced solid tumor such as melanoma, head and neck, liver or kidney cancer.

The rearrangement uses TRBV11-2 and TRBJ2-3; D unresolved. The germline gives CDR1 SGHAT, CDR2 FQNNGV. This CDR3 has 14 residues. V gave up 5 bases and J gave up 5 bases, with 14 bases separating them. The DNA for the CDR3 is TGTGCCAGCAGCCCCGGACGTTCCAGAGATACGCAGTATTTT. Its protein product is CASSPGRSRDTQYF.

The sample holds a few counts of this clone. The rearrangement joins TRBV10-2 to TRBJ1-5, with D possibly matching TRBD1 (6 bases). V lost 4 bases and J 6 bases, leaving 19 bases between the germline ends. Germline V CDR1 and CDR2: WSHSY, SAAADI. The CDR3 loop spans 16 amino acids. The CDR3 DNA reads TGCGCCAGCAGTGGCCACGACGGGGGCCTTCGTCAGCCCCAGCATTTT. It codes for CASSGHDGGLRQPQHF.

In its sample, this clone was seen a few times. The rearrangement joins TRBV28 to TRBJ1-5; the D is unclear. The CDR3 is 11 amino acids. Looked up from germline, CDR1 is MDHEN and CDR2 is SYDVKM. V shed 6 bases and J shed 9 bases, with 9 bases lying between them. The CDR3, as DNA: TGTGCCAGCAGGGCGAATTGGCCCCAGCATTTT. Translated: CASRANWPQHF.

A few counts support this clone. This chain uses TRBV29-1 with TRBJ2-5; 7 bases map to TRBD1. V shed 6 bases and J 5 bases; nucleotides not matched to a gene: 3. This CDR3 has 11 residues. The germline V gene encodes CDR1 SQVTM and CDR2 ANQGSEA. The CDR3 sequence: CSVDRVETQYF. Here the CDR3 DNA reads TGCAGCGTAGACAGGGTGGAGACCCAGTACTTC.

The genes are TRBV5-4 and TRBJ2-7; TRBD1 aligns across 7 bases. Germline CDR1 and CDR2: SGHNT and YYREEE (reference sequence). With V trimmed by 2 bases and J by 4 bases, 0 bases remained unmatched. The CDR3 is 12 amino acids. In DNA, the CDR3 is TGTGCCAGCAGCTTACAGGGGTACGAGCAGTACTTC. Translation gives CASSLQGYEQYF.

This chain joins TRBV7-2 and TRBJ1-6; D call uncertain. Germline CDR1 is SGHTA and CDR2 is FQGNSA. The CDR3 extends over 16 amino acids. Trimming left V 5 bases short and J 5 bases short, with 16 bases between. This CDR3 is CASSQDDGSNNSPLHF. DNA for the CDR3: TGTGCCAGCAGCCAAGATGACGGTTCCAATAATTCACCCCTCCACTTT.

CDR3 sequence: CASSDTVNTEAFF. The CDR3 DNA is TGTGCCAGCAGTGATACGGTGAACACTGAAGCTTTCTTT. The rearrangement links TRBV2 to TRBJ1-1; no clear D gene. Germline CDR1 and CDR2: SNHLY and FYNNEI. The V end was cut by 3 bases, the J end by 0 bases, with 5 bases between. This CDR3 contains 13 residues.

This chain links TRBV29-1 with TRBJ2-1; 9 bases map to TRBD1. Germline CDR1 is SQVTM and CDR2 is ANQGSEA. The CDR3 runs to 12 residues. Trimming removed 7 bases from V and 6 bases from J; junction bases left unmatched: 4. CDR3 nucleotide sequence: TGCAGCGGACGGACAGGGGCCAATGAGCAGTTCTTC. Translating it yields CSGRTGANEQFF.

The chain joins TRBV7-4 to TRBJ1-4; the D is unclear. Between the trimmed V and J ends, which lost 3 bases and 5 bases, there was a span of 10 bases. Germline V CDR1 and CDR2: SGHVT, SQSDAQ. The CDR3 contains 14 residues. The CDR3 sequence is CASSLNSGNEKLFF. The CDR3 DNA is TGTGCCAGCAGCTTGAATTCGGGGAATGAAAAACTGTTTTTT.

Only one count was recorded for this clone. The chain recombines TRBV20-1 with TRBJ1-1; perhaps TRBD1 as D (5 bases). The CDR3 loop spans 11 amino acids. Germline assignment: CDR1 DFQATT and CDR2 SNEGSKA (reference sequence). V was trimmed by 3 bases and J by 10 bases, leaving 12 bases between them. The CDR3 nucleotides are TGCAGTGCTAGGTCGGGACCCACAGCTTTCTTT. It yields the protein CSARSGPTAFF.

The CDR3 reads CASSLSQGGRNTQYF. The CDR3 DNA reads TGTGCCAGCAGTTTATCCCAAGGAGGAAGGAATACGCAGTATTTT. The V gene is TRBV28, the J gene TRBJ2-3; possible D gene TRBD2, 5 bases. The V gene lost 1 base and the J gene lost 7 bases, with 15 bases spanning the gap. CDR3 length: 15 amino acids. Per the germline V gene, CDR1 is MDHEN and CDR2 is SYDVKM.

The J gene is TRBJ1-1, the V gene TRBV7-6; 7 positions agree with TRBD1. CDR3 length: 14 residues. The V gene's germline CDR1 is SGHVS and CDR2 FNYEAQ. V gave up 6 bases and J gave up 1 base; unmatched junction bases: 5. The CDR3 nucleotides are TGTGCCAGCAGTAGCGGGGACAGGAACACTGAAGCTTTCTTT. It translates to CASSSGDRNTEAFF.

The chain uses TRBV4-2 and TRBJ2-5, with D possibly being TRBD1 or TRBD2 (5 bases each). Germline V gene data show CDR1 as LGHNA and CDR2 as YNFKEQ. The V end was cut by 0 bases, the J end by 5 bases, with 7 bases between. This CDR3 comprises 13 residues. The CDR3 is CASSQDWGETQYF. The CDR3 coding sequence is TGTGCCAGCAGCCAAGATTGGGGGGAGACCCAGTACTTC.

This clone was recorded a few times. The chain carries TRBV18 and TRBJ1-5, with 9 bases identical to TRBD1. V dropped 1 base and J dropped 1; count of bases not matched to a gene: 2. Germline V gene lookup returns CDR1 KGHSH and CDR2 LQKENI. This CDR3 is 16 amino acids long. The CDR3 sequence is CASSPQGQGSNQPQHF. Here the CDR3 DNA reads TGTGCCAGCTCACCACAAGGACAGGGGAGCAATCAGCCCCAGCATTTT.